This T cell receptor beta chain was recorded in a study of graft-versus-host responses after intestinal transplantation. The study, taken as a whole, reports: With peak circulating GvH clone levels came an association with early post-transplant HvG declines.

In the case of this clone: Its antigen is still unknown.

The repertoire was sequenced with immunoSEQ multiplex PCR; TCRdb's copy has only in-frame clones and lacks some. The sample yields under 50,000 clones, over 85% seen once. The sequenced sample was PBMCs, obtained 700 to 850 days after intestinal transplantation. This clonotype originated in a human patient who received an intestinal transplant, so some T cells may come from the graft donor.

CDR3 DNA sequence: TGTGCCAGCAGCTTGGCTGGGACAGGGAACGGCTACACCTTC. This codes for CASSLAGTGNGYTF. The gene calls are TRBV5-4 and TRBJ1-2; 9 bases are shared with TRBD1. V was clipped by 0 bases and J by 8 bases; unmatched bases: 5. There are 14 residues in the CDR3. Germline V lookup: CDR1 SGHNT, CDR2 YYREEE (reference sequence).